The 20 T cell receptor beta chains in this list originate from one sample, sequenced in a study of blood T cell repertoires in COVID-19. Using immunoSEQ multiplex PCR, the repertoire was profiled, and TCRdb retains in-frame clones only, with some absent. The table shows some 90,000 clones, with around 88% occurring only once. Material for sequencing was peripheral blood. These receptors originate from a woman in her fifties or sixties with COVID-19, enrolled during active disease.

The rearrangement links TRBV7-3 to TRBJ2-1; TRBD2 matches at 8 bases. Germline V gene data show CDR1 as SGHTA and CDR2 as FQGTGA. The CDR3 consists of 15 residues. J was trimmed by 7 bases and V by 0 bases; bases with no gene match: 5. DNA of the CDR3: TGTGCCAGCAGCTTAACGGGACTAGGGGCAAATGAGCAGTTCTTC. This translates into CASSLTGLGANEQFF.

The genes are TRBV24-1 and TRBJ2-5; D may be TRBD2 (5 bases). This CDR3 contains 15 residues. CDR1 and CDR2 (germline): KGHDR, SFDVKD. Trimming pared 4 bases from V and 5 bases from J, leaving 16 bases between. This chain's CDR3 is CATSEGSAGMETQYF. The CDR3 DNA follows: TGTGCCACCAGTGAGGGTAGCGCCGGCATGGAGACCCAGTACTTC.

This clone has only one observation. This sample also contains other DNA sequences that code for the same CDR3. The chain couples TRBV12-3 or TRBV12-4 to TRBJ2-3; D ambiguous. The V gene lost 3 bases and the J gene lost 6 bases, with 4 bases spanning the gap. CDR3 length equals 11 residues. In DNA, the CDR3 is TGTGCCAGCAGTTTCGGGGATACGCAGTATTTT. Translating gives CASSFGDTQYF.

V and J are TRBV7-3 and TRBJ2-3; TRBD2 matches at 8 bases. The trim removed 5 bases at V and 12 bases at J, leaving 16 bases unmatched. The germline V gene has CDR1 SGHTA and CDR2 FQGTGA. The CDR3 extends over 15 amino acids. The CDR3: CASSPPSGGHVVQYF. In nucleotides, the CDR3 is TGTGCCAGCAGCCCCCCCAGCGGGGGCCACGTGGTCCAGTATTTT.

The V gene is TRBV2, the J gene TRBJ2-2; the D gene is possibly TRBD1 (6 bases). With 8 bases removed from V and 2 bases from J, the gap between germline ends came to 9 bases. The CDR3 is 13 amino acids. Germline assignment: CDR1 SNHLY and CDR2 FYNNEI. The CDR3 sequence is CASAGDNTGELFF. The DNA for the CDR3 is TGTGCCAGCGCAGGGGATAACACCGGGGAGCTGTTTTTT.

The chain recombines TRBV6-5 with TRBJ2-4; tentatively, D is TRBD2 (5 bases). The CDR3 totals 14 residues. Germline V gene sequence: CDR1 MNHEY, CDR2 SVGAGI. The germline V and J ends were trimmed by 0 bases and 6 bases, with 9 bases remaining between them. CDR3 nucleotides: TGTGCCAGCAGTTACTCGACGGCGGGAAACATTCAGTACTTC. It encodes CASSYSTAGNIQYF.

This chain uses TRBV6-5 with TRBJ1-6; TRBD1 matches 8 bases. Germline V CDR1 and CDR2: MNHEY, SVGAGI. This CDR3 contains 13 residues. The trim removed 5 bases at V and 9 bases at J, leaving 3 bases unmatched. The CDR3: CASSRDRGSPLHF. The CDR3 nucleotides are TGTGCCAGCAGTCGAGACAGGGGTTCACCCCTCCACTTT.

The chain combines TRBV25-1 with TRBJ2-1; D possibly corresponds to TRBD2 (5 bases). V shed 8 bases and J shed 10 bases, with 12 bases lying between them. CDR1 and CDR2 from the germline V gene are MGHDK and SYGVNS. CDR3 size: 11 residues. CDR3 nucleotide sequence: TGTGCCAGCGGGCCGGGGAGAGAGCAGTTCTTC. Protein: CASGPGREQFF.

V and J are TRBV6-2 or TRBV6-3 and TRBJ1-2; no reliable D call. Looked up from germline, CDR1 is MNHEY and CDR2 is SVGEGT. This CDR3 has 11 residues. Deletions cut 6 bases from V and 3 bases from J, with 5 bases between. For the CDR3, the DNA is TGTGCCAGCAGCCCCGACTATGGCTACACCTTC. This gives the protein CASSPDYGYTF.

This clone has just one count. The CDR3 DNA is TGTGCCAGCAGCTTCCGGACAGGTGATCGGGGCTACACCTTC. Amino acids: CASSFRTGDRGYTF. The J gene is TRBJ1-2, the V gene TRBV7-9, with TRBD1 matching 7 bases. CDR3 size: 14 residues. The junction had 9 bases not matched to a gene; V was cut back by 3 bases and J by 8 bases. Per germline, CDR1 SEHNR and CDR2 FQNEAQ (reference sequence).

CDR3 amino acids: CASGTRNRATNEKLFF. CDR3 sequence (DNA): TGTGCCAGCGGCACAAGAAACAGAGCAACTAATGAAAAACTGTTTTTT. V and J are TRBV7-6 and TRBJ1-4; D uncertain. Trimming took off 8 bases at V and 0 bases at J, with 16 bases between the two ends. Germline lookup yields CDR1 SGHVS and CDR2 FNYEAQ. The CDR3 spans 16 residues.

The chain has TRBV3-1 (or the pseudogene TRBV3-2) and TRBJ1-2; no clear D. This CDR3 comprises 15 residues. Per germline, CDR1 LGHDT and CDR2 YNNKEL (reference sequence). V shed 0 bases and J shed 3 bases, with 11 bases lying between them. CDR3 region: CASSQDPRGDYGYTF. CDR3 nucleotides: TGTGCCAGCAGCCAAGATCCGCGGGGAGACTATGGCTACACCTTC.

This clone was recorded a few times. V gene TRBV4-1 combines with J gene TRBJ2-7, with D possibly matching TRBD1 (6 bases). Between the trimmed V and J ends, which lost 4 bases and 0 bases, there was a span of 10 bases. The V gene's germline CDR1 is MGHRA and CDR2 YSYEKL. The CDR3 contains 14 residues. CDR3 region: CASSPSGASYEQYF. The CDR3 DNA reads TGCGCCAGCAGCCCCTCAGGGGCCTCCTACGAGCAGTACTTC.

The rearrangement uses TRBV9 and TRBJ2-1; possibly TRBD2 for D (5 bases). The CDR3 is made up of 17 amino acids. The ends were cut back, 3 bases at V and 0 bases at J, with 16 bases in the middle. Germline CDR1 reads SGDLS; CDR2 reads YYNGEE. This chain's CDR3 is CASSAEGVGTSYNEQFF. DNA for the CDR3: TGTGCCAGCAGCGCCGAGGGTGTGGGAACCTCCTACAATGAGCAGTTCTTC.

The chain couples TRBV3-1 (or the pseudogene TRBV3-2) to TRBJ2-1; 7 nucleotides agree with TRBD1. The V gene's germline CDR1 is LGHDT and CDR2 YNNKEL (reference sequence). V gave up 5 bases and J gave up 6 bases; unmatched junction bases: 7. The length of the CDR3 is 14 residues. Here the CDR3 reads CASSAMYRGNEQFF. CDR3 DNA: TGTGCCAGCAGCGCAATGTACAGGGGCAATGAGCAGTTCTTC.

This sequence joins TRBV19 and TRBJ1-5, with 8 positions matching TRBD1. Unmatched junction bases numbered 0, after V lost 1 base and J lost 1 base. Germline V gene sequence: CDR1 LNHDA, CDR2 SQIVND (reference sequence). The CDR3 sequence is 15 residues long. The CDR3 sequence is CASSIGTGSNQPQHF. The CDR3 nucleotides are TGTGCCAGTAGTATAGGGACAGGGAGCAATCAGCCCCAGCATTTT.

The chain recombines TRBV19 with TRBJ2-7; TRBD1 matches 9 bases. The CDR3 runs 15 residues. Losses at the gene ends were 5 bases for V and 5 bases for J; bases not matched to a gene: 10. Germline-derived CDR1 and CDR2 are LNHDA and SQIVND (reference sequence). This CDR3 is CASSRPGTGNNEQYF. DNA of the CDR3: TGTGCCAGTAGTCGACCGGGGACAGGGAACAACGAGCAGTACTTC.

The chain uses TRBV27 and TRBJ1-1, with no clear D. Germline lookup yields CDR1 MNHEY and CDR2 SMNVEV (reference sequence). CDR3 size: 13 residues. Trimming pared 3 bases from V and 1 base from J, leaving 6 bases between. The CDR3 is CASSFRGNTEAFF. DNA for the CDR3: TGTGCCAGCAGTTTCCGGGGGAACACTGAAGCTTTCTTT.

V gene TRBV4-2 combines with J gene TRBJ2-5; 9 nucleotides agree with TRBD2. CDR3 length equals 18 residues. V lost 1 base, J lost 4 bases, and 13 bases stayed unmatched. Germline V lookup: CDR1 LGHNA, CDR2 YNFKEQ. Here the CDR3 reads CASSQGPAGGPVGETQYF. Written as DNA, the CDR3 is TGTGCCAGCAGCCAAGGCCCGGCGGGGGGGCCTGTGGGAGAGACCCAGTACTTC.

The V and J genes are TRBV25-1 and TRBJ2-7; 10 positions agree with TRBD1. The CDR3 runs 15 residues. The germline gives CDR1 MGHDK, CDR2 SYGVNS. The junction had 5 bases not matched to a gene; V was cut back by 3 bases and J by 3 bases. CDR3 protein: CASSDGQGVGYEQYF. As DNA, the CDR3 is TGTGCCAGCAGTGATGGACAGGGGGTTGGCTACGAGCAGTACTTC.